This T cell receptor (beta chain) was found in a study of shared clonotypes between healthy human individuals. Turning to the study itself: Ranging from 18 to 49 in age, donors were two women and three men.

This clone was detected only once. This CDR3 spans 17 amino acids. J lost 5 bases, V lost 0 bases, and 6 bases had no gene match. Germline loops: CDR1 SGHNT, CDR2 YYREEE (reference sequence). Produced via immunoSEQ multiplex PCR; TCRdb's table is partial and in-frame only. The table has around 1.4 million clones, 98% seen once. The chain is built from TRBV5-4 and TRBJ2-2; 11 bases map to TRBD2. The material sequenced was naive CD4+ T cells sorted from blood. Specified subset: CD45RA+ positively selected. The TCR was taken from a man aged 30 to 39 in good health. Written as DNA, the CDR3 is TGTGCCAGCAGCTTGGGCGGACTAGCGGGTTCAACCGGGGAGCTGTTTTTT. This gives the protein CASSLGGLAGSTGELFF. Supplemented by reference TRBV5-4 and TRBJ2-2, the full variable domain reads ETGVTQSPTHLIKTRGQQVTLRCSSQSGHNTVSWYQQALGQGPQFIFQYYREEENGRGNFPPRFSGLQFPNYSSELNVNALELDDSALYLCASSLGGLAGSTGELFFGEGSRLTVL.